This passage covers 9 T cell receptor beta chains from one sample sequenced in a study of T cell responses to AZD1222 COVID-19 vaccine. TCRdb's table, derived via immunoSEQ multiplex PCR, lists solely in-frame clones and lacks some. The sample lists roughly 91,000 clones, around 90% occurring once. The specimen was peripheral blood, collected on day 0 of AZD1222 vaccination. These TCRs come from an adult in good health.

The gene calls are TRBV12-3 or TRBV12-4 and TRBJ2-2; D remains ambiguous. The CDR3 totals 11 residues. V lost 2 bases and J lost 9, with 4 bases in between. The CDR3 loop is CASSLSRELFF. CDR3 sequence (DNA): TGTGCCAGCAGTTTAAGTAGGGAGCTGTTTTTT.

This clone was counted a few times. The chain combines TRBV7-8 with TRBJ2-3; TRBD2 aligns across 7 bases. J gave up 0 bases and V 6 bases, and 9 bases lay outside the gene matches. This CDR3 has 16 amino acids. Germline V gives CDR1 SGHVS, CDR2 FQNEAQ. The CDR3 region is CASSPSGASSTDTQYF. DNA of the CDR3: TGTGCCAGCAGTCCAAGCGGGGCATCTAGCACAGATACGCAGTATTTT.

The chain recombines TRBV5-1 with TRBJ2-3, with no clear D. Per the germline V gene, CDR1 is SGHRS and CDR2 is YFSETQ. The CDR3 extends over 13 amino acids. The V and J ends lost 0 bases and 1 base respectively, with 3 bases between them. CDR3 residues: CASSLDGTDTQYF. DNA of the CDR3: TGCGCCAGCAGCTTGGATGGCACAGATACGCAGTATTTT.

The J gene is TRBJ1-5, the V gene TRBV12-1; TRBD1 is taken as the D call from the table, unchecked against the DNA. TRBV12-1 counts as a pseudogene. This CDR3 comprises 19 residues. CDR3 in amino acids: CASSFWEGQGVYSNQPQHF. As DNA, the CDR3 is TGTGCCAGCAGCTTTTGGGAAGGACAGGGTGTATATAGCAATCAGCCCCAGCATTTT.

The chain recombines TRBV2 with TRBJ2-2, with 9 nucleotides matching TRBD1. Germline V gives CDR1 SNHLY, CDR2 FYNNEI. The CDR3 sequence is 18 residues long. The trim removed 4 bases at V and 2 bases at J, leaving 11 bases unmatched. CDR3 DNA sequence: TGTGCCAGCAGTGGGGGGACAGGGTCTCTTCTAAACACCGGGGAGCTGTTTTTT. Translated, it gives CASSGGTGSLLNTGELFF.

The gene calls are TRBV7-2 and TRBJ2-3; D unresolved. The CDR3 loop spans 13 amino acids. Germline loops: CDR1 SGHTA, CDR2 FQGNSA. V gave up 3 bases and J gave up 5 bases, with 9 bases separating them. The CDR3, as DNA: TGTGCCAGCAGCTTCGGACCTGGAGATACGCAGTATTTT. Translated: CASSFGPGDTQYF.

The chain joins TRBV19 to TRBJ1-2, with a tentative D call TRBD1 (6 bases). Germline values: CDR1 LNHDA, CDR2 SQIVND (reference sequence). The ends were cut back, 3 bases at V and 4 bases at J, with 12 bases in the middle. The CDR3 is made up of 14 amino acids. DNA of the CDR3: TGTGCCAGTAGTATGAGGGCAGGGGTCTATGGCTACACCTTC. Residues: CASSMRAGVYGYTF. Based on the CDR3 plus reference TRBV19 and TRBJ1-2, the full variable domain is DGGITQSPKYLFRKEGQNVTLSCEQNLNHDAMYWYRQDPGQGLRLIYYSQIVNDFQKGDIAEGYSVSREKKESFPLTVTSAQKNPTAFYLCASSMRAGVYGYTFGSGTRLTVV.

Remarks on this clone: The junction departs from germline at one end; a sequencing error may be responsible. The chain links TRBV19 to TRBJ2-7; no firm D call. The germline V gene encodes CDR1 LNHDA and CDR2 SQIVND (reference sequence). The CDR3 has 15 amino acids. CDR3 sequence reads: CASSEGRTKGHEQYF. The CDR3 nucleotides are TGTGCAAGTAGTGAAGGTCGGACGAAAGGCCACGAGCAGTACTTC. Using reference TRBV19 and TRBJ2-7 for the parts outside the CDR3, the full variable domain is DGGITQSPKYLFRKEGQNVTLSCEQNLNHDAMYWYRQDPGQGLRLIYYSQIVNDFQKGDIAEGYSVSREKKESFPLTVTSAQKNPTAFYLCASSEGRTKGHEQYFGPGTRLTVT.

The V gene is TRBV6-5, the J gene TRBJ2-5; D is unresolved. The CDR3 is 12 amino acids. CDR1 and CDR2 (germline): MNHEY, SVGAGI. V dropped 6 bases and J dropped 7 bases, with 12 bases sitting between them. The CDR3 loop is CASSLGTGTQYF. CDR3 DNA sequence: TGTGCCAGCAGCCTGGGTACGGGGACCCAGTACTTC.